These 12 T cell receptor beta chains were all obtained from the same sample, sequenced in a study of T-cell reconstitution after alpha-beta-depleted transplantation in children. A TCRbeta library incorporating unique molecular identifiers was prepared. One entry per CDR3 protein, called by TCRdb with MiXCR from the PCR reads. In the table there are about 250,000 distinct CDR3 sequences, 24% of which are singletons. The material was PBMCs, mostly from graft donor cells, obtained 360 days after TCRalphabeta/CD19-depleted stem cell transplant. These receptors all come from a female patient aged 2 to 10 who had a stem cell transplant for congenital amegakaryocytic thrombocytopenia, so the T cells may come from the graft donor.

This clonotype was detected ten times or more. This sequence joins TRBV6-2 or TRBV6-3 and TRBJ2-1; 9 positions match TRBD2. Per germline, CDR1 MNHEY and CDR2 SVGEGT. The J segment lost 5 bases and the V segment lost 0 bases, leaving 5 bases of the junction unmatched. This CDR3 is built from 16 residues. The CDR3 DNA sequence: TGTGCCAGCAGTTACTCCCGTCTAGCGGGGAACAATGAGCAGTTCTTC. Amino acids: CASSYSRLAGNNEQFF.

The V call is TRBV20-1, the J call TRBJ2-7; 12 bases map to TRBD2. V trimming: 3 bases; J trimming: 4 bases; junction bases outside the gene matches: 7. The CDR3 length is 15 residues. Germline CDR1 is DFQATT and CDR2 is SNEGSKA (reference sequence). In DNA form, the CDR3 reads TGCAGTGCTAGGAAGGCCGGACTAGCGGGATACGAGCAGTACTTC. Translation gives CSARKAGLAGYEQYF.

This clonotype was found once. V usage is TRBV5-4 and J usage is TRBJ2-3; 10 bases fit TRBD2. V dropped 0 bases and J dropped 1; count of bases not matched to a gene: 11. This CDR3 spans 19 amino acids. Per the germline V gene, CDR1 is SGHNT and CDR2 is YYREEE (reference sequence). The CDR3 sequence is CASSLGGYIAGGGTDTQYF. DNA for the CDR3: TGTGCCAGCAGCTTGGGGGGTTATATAGCGGGAGGTGGCACAGATACGCAGTATTTT.

This clonotype was counted only a few times. V and J are TRBV20-1 and TRBJ2-3, with 7 bases lining up with TRBD2. In germline, CDR1 is DFQATT, CDR2 SNEGSKA (reference sequence). The V segment lost 5 bases and the J segment 4 bases; nucleotides outside the gene matches: 3. There are 12 residues in the CDR3. Written as DNA, the CDR3 is TGCAGTGCTGCGGGGGAACCAGATACGCAGTATTTT. The encoded protein is CSAAGEPDTQYF.

The table lists this clonotype with a few counts. DNA for the CDR3: TGTGCCAGCAGTTGGGGAAAATCTAGGTACAATGAGCAGTTCTTC. As protein: CASSWGKSRYNEQFF. The chain has TRBV6-2 or TRBV6-3 and TRBJ2-1, with D uncertain. There are 15 residues in the CDR3. Trimming pared 4 bases from V and 4 bases from J, leaving 14 bases between. CDR1 and CDR2 from the germline V gene are MNHEY and SVGEGT.

The chain has TRBV9 and TRBJ2-7, with 7 bases aligning to TRBD2. V trimming: 4 bases; J trimming: 5 bases; junction bases outside the gene matches: 9. Germline assignment: CDR1 SGDLS and CDR2 YYNGEE. This CDR3 spans 14 amino acids. CDR3 loop: CASSPRDYFNEQYF. Here the CDR3 DNA reads TGTGCCAGCAGCCCCCGGGACTATTTTAACGAGCAGTACTTC.

V gene TRBV20-1 combines with J gene TRBJ2-3; D unclear. CDR3 length: 13 amino acids. The V end lost 7 bases, the J end lost 1 base, and 12 bases lay between the germline ends. Germline V gene lookup returns CDR1 DFQATT and CDR2 SNEGSKA (reference sequence). The CDR3 loop reads CSVRAIGTDTQYF. As DNA, the CDR3 is TGCAGTGTACGAGCTATTGGCACAGATACGCAGTATTTT.

Many counts were recorded for this clonotype. The rearrangement uses TRBV10-3 and TRBJ2-6; no reliable D call. Germline V gives CDR1 ENHRY, CDR2 SYGVKD. The V gene lost 3 bases and the J gene lost 1 base, with 7 bases spanning the gap. The CDR3 runs to 15 residues. The CDR3 DNA reads as TGTGCCATCAGTGATTGGGATTCTGGGGCCAACGTCCTGACTTTC. Translation gives CAISDWDSGANVLTF.

The rearrangement joins TRBV13 to TRBJ1-1; TRBD1 aligns across 7 bases. The CDR3 covers 15 residues. The germline V gene encodes CDR1 PRHDT and CDR2 FYEKMQ (reference sequence). V shed 5 bases and J 3 bases; nucleotides not matched to a gene: 9. The CDR3 bases are TGTGCCAGCAGCCACTATCCGGGACAGTACACTGAAGCTTTCTTT. Its protein is CASSHYPGQYTEAFF.

V usage is TRBV2 and J usage is TRBJ2-7, with 7 bases identical to TRBD2. Germline loops: CDR1 SNHLY, CDR2 FYNNEI. The CDR3 length is 13 residues. J gave up 2 bases and V 6 bases, and 4 bases lay outside the gene matches. CDR3 in amino acids: CASSSLAAYEQYF. CDR3 DNA sequence: TGTGCCAGCAGCAGCCTAGCGGCCTACGAGCAGTACTTC.

V and J are TRBV2 and TRBJ2-5; TRBD2 matches 8 bases. The CDR3 contains 14 residues. V was pared by 8 bases and J by 7 bases, with 12 bases of the junction left unmatched. In germline, CDR1 is SNHLY, CDR2 FYNNEI. This CDR3 is CASDPQGLVGTQYF. The CDR3 nucleotides are TGTGCCAGCGATCCCCAGGGACTAGTGGGGACCCAGTACTTC.

The chain joins TRBV29-1 to TRBJ2-3; D not resolved. The germline gives CDR1 SQVTM, CDR2 ANQGSEA. This CDR3 region has 12 residues. The ends were cut back, 8 bases at V and 0 bases at J, with 9 bases in the middle. The CDR3 loop is CSSARSTDTQYF. DNA of the CDR3: TGCAGCTCGGCCAGGAGCACAGATACGCAGTATTTT.